The rows below give T cell receptor beta chains drawn from one sample of a study of cytomegalovirus exposure and HLA in healthy donors. Here immunoSEQ multiplex PCR was the method, and the copy in TCRdb shows in-frame clones only, minus some. The sample includes roughly 71,000 clones, around 70% of them seen just once. Sequences were obtained from PBMCs. These receptors were collected from a man aged 35 to 55 in good health and CMV-seropositive. The CDR3 runs from the conserved cysteine through the conserved F or W. D genes are given only for firm matches. Expanded clones are given a class, and other clones once, few, many or no size at all.

v_call	d_call	clone_size	j_call	cdr3_aa	cdr3_nt
TRBV28	-	few	TRBJ2-5	CASSLTWVQETQYF	TGTGCCAGCAGTTTGACTTGGGTACAAGAGACCCAGTACTTC
TRBV10-3	TRBD2	-	TRBJ2-2	CAIAGGPGELFF	TGTGCCATCGCGGGGGGGCCCGGGGAGCTGTTTTTT
TRBV7-9	TRBD1	few	TRBJ2-2	CASSLSFGQGNTGELFF	TGTGCCAGCAGCCTTAGTTTTGGACAGGGGAACACCGGGGAGCTGTTTTTT
TRBV2	-	few	TRBJ1-1	CASTRVEGTEAFF	TGTGCCAGCACCCGGGTGGAGGGCACTGAAGCTTTCTTT
TRBV7-9	-	-	TRBJ1-1	CASSSSQNTEAFF	TGTGCCAGCAGCTCATCCCAGAACACTGAAGCTTTCTTT
TRBV5-4	-	-	TRBJ2-1	CASRGGSYNEQFF	TGTGCCAGCAGGGGAGGCTCCTACAATGAGCAGTTCTTC
TRBV28	TRBD2	-	TRBJ2-4	CASHHNSGSAKNIQYF	TGTGCCAGCCATCATAATAGCGGGTCAGCCAAAAACATTCAGTACTTC
TRBV5-6	-	few	TRBJ1-5	CASSLGPNQPQHF	TGTGCCAGCAGCCTGGGTCCGAATCAGCCCCAGCATTTT
TRBV5-1	-	-	TRBJ1-3	CASSLTPYSGNTIYF	TGCGCCAGCAGCTTGACCCCCTACTCTGGAAACACCATATATTTT
TRBV7-2	-	-	TRBJ2-2	CASSPGTTGGELFF	TGTGCCAGCAGCCCGGGGACAACGGGCGGGGAGCTGTTTTTT
TRBV28	-	-	TRBJ1-4	CASSPPTATNEKLFF	TGTGCCAGCAGTCCACCGACAGCAACTAATGAAAAACTGTTTTTT
TRBV4-1	-	-	TRBJ2-7	CASSQELWTAREQYF	TGCGCCAGCAGCCAAGAACTATGGACAGCCCGCGAGCAGTACTTC
TRBV28	-	-	TRBJ1-5	CASSFGGQQPQHF	TGTGCCAGCAGTTTCGGGGGGCAGCAGCCCCAGCATTTT
TRBV5-1	-	-	TRBJ2-7	CASSFTGILYEQYF	TGCGCCAGCAGCTTTACAGGGATTCTGTACGAGCAGTACTTC
TRBV30	TRBD1	-	TRBJ1-1	CAWNPGQGVTEAFF	TGTGCCTGGAATCCGGGACAGGGGGTAACTGAAGCTTTCTTT